This passage covers 12 T cell receptor beta chains from one sample sequenced in a study of cytomegalovirus exposure and HLA in healthy donors. It was with 60 Vbeta and 13 Jbeta primers that the PCR ran. TCRdb's table, derived via immunoSEQ multiplex PCR, lists solely in-frame clones and lacks some. The sample records roughly 160,000 clones, 70% to 85% being singletons. The sequenced material came from PBMCs. The receptor source for this set is a middle-aged man in good health and CMV-seropositive.

V and J are TRBV10-3 and TRBJ2-7; the match to TRBD2 covers 9 bases. This CDR3 spans 15 amino acids. With 0 bases clipped from V and 8 bases from J, the junction kept 8 bases outside the gene matches. CDR1 is ENHRY and CDR2 is SYGVKD in the germline V gene. In DNA form, the CDR3 reads TGTGCCATCAGTGAGTCCCGCGGGGGGGCCTCCCAGCAGTACTTC. Translated, it gives CAISESRGGASQQYF.

The CDR3, as DNA: TGTGCCAGCTCGTTGGACAGGGTTCCTTTCTACGAGCAGTACTTC. This encodes CASSLDRVPFYEQYF. The V call is TRBV18, the J call TRBJ2-7, with TRBD1 identical over 8 bases. CDR3 length equals 15 residues. Trimming cost V 6 bases and J 3 bases; bases outside gene matches: 10. Germline CDR1 is KGHSH and CDR2 is LQKENI.

The chain employs TRBV7-3 and TRBJ2-1; 9 bases align to TRBD2. The germline gives CDR1 SGHTA, CDR2 FQGTGA. CDR3 length: 15 amino acids. V lost 6 bases, J lost 7 bases, and 10 bases stayed unmatched. The CDR3 DNA is TGTGCCAGCAGTTCATATAGCGGGGGTATTAATGAGCAGTTCTTC. The encoded protein is CASSSYSGGINEQFF. Full variable domain (rest looked up from reference TRBV7-3 and TRBJ2-1): GAGVSQTPSNKVTEKGKYVELRCDPISGHTALYWYRQSLGQGPEFLIYFQGTGAADDSGLPNDRFFAVRPEGSVSTLKIQRTERGDSAVYLCASSSYSGGINEQFFGPGTRLTVL.

The J gene is TRBJ2-7, the V gene TRBV15; 9 nucleotides align to TRBD1. The CDR3 contains 15 residues. V trimming: 3 bases; J trimming: 4 bases; junction bases outside the gene matches: 7. Germline lookup yields CDR1 LNHNV and CDR2 YYDKDF (reference sequence). Here the CDR3 DNA reads TGTGCCACCAGCAGGACAGGGGGTCAAATTTACGAGCAGTACTTC. This translates into CATSRTGGQIYEQYF.

This chain uses TRBV2 with TRBJ2-3; D possibly corresponds to TRBD1 (6 bases). Germline V gives CDR1 SNHLY, CDR2 FYNNEI. The V gene lost 5 bases and the J gene lost 3 bases, with 12 bases spanning the gap. The CDR3 contains 14 residues. As DNA, the CDR3 is TGTGCCAGCAGTTACGACAGGACAACAGATACGCAGTATTTT. Protein product: CASSYDRTTDTQYF.

The V and J genes are TRBV1 and TRBJ1-2; the D call in the table, TRBD1, was not verified against the DNA. TRBV1 is deemed a pseudogene. The CDR3 is made up of 12 amino acids. This CDR3 is CTSSPTVYGYTF. The CDR3 nucleotides read TGCACCAGCAGCCCGACAGTCTATGGCTACACCTTC.

The rearrangement links TRBV27 to TRBJ2-5, with 8 positions matching TRBD1. The J call may not be correct, given that the DNA end is closer to TRBJ2-7. The CDR3 has 12 amino acids. CDR1 and CDR2 from the germline V gene are MNHEY and SMNVEV (reference sequence). DNA for the CDR3: TGTGCCAGCACAGGGGGCGGCTACGAGCAGTACTTC. Its protein is CASTGGGYEQYF.

This chain links TRBV7-9 with TRBJ2-3, with 10 bases identical to TRBD2. CDR3 size: 14 residues. CDR1 is SEHNR, CDR2 FQNEAQ, per germline (reference sequence). J gave up 5 bases and V 5 bases, and 4 bases lay outside the gene matches. CDR3 protein: CASSQRLAGDTQYF. The CDR3 DNA reads as TGTGCCAGCAGCCAACGACTAGCGGGAGATACGCAGTATTTT.

V is TRBV4-3 and J is TRBJ2-5; 10 positions match TRBD1. This CDR3 contains 16 residues. The trim removed 0 bases at V and 4 bases at J, leaving 5 bases unmatched. Looked up from germline, CDR1 is LGHNA and CDR2 is YSLEER. The CDR3 is CASSQERDRGRETQYF. As DNA, the CDR3 is TGCGCCAGCAGCCAAGAAAGGGACAGGGGTAGAGAGACCCAGTACTTC.

This clone was recorded once. The genes are TRBV28 and TRBJ2-5; a possible D gene is TRBD2 (6 bases). V dropped 3 bases and J dropped 5 bases, with 7 bases sitting between them. From germline, CDR1 is MDHEN and CDR2 SYDVKM. CDR3 length: 12 amino acids. In DNA, the CDR3 is TGTGCCAGCAGTTTGGCGGGGGAGACCCAGTACTTC. It translates to CASSLAGETQYF.

The chain is built from TRBV5-1 and TRBJ2-1; 7 positions agree with TRBD2. The CDR3 has 14 amino acids. Germline trimming cut 0 bases from V and 5 bases from J; bases unmatched to any gene: 2. CDR1 is SGHRS, CDR2 YFSETQ, per germline. The CDR3 loop is CASSLAGGNNEQFF. CDR3 nucleotides: TGCGCCAGCAGCTTGGCGGGGGGTAACAATGAGCAGTTCTTC.

The chain couples TRBV9 to TRBJ2-1; no firm D call. The CDR3 loop spans 15 amino acids. V gave up 0 bases and J gave up 0 bases, with 7 bases separating them. CDR1 and CDR2 (germline): SGDLS, YYNGEE. The chain's CDR3 is CASSVGLSSYNEQFF. DNA of the CDR3: TGTGCCAGCAGCGTAGGACTGAGCTCCTACAATGAGCAGTTCTTC.